Below are 20 T cell receptor beta chains sequenced from a single sample in a study of T cells after somatic rescue of genetic block. Using immunoSEQ multiplex PCR, the repertoire was profiled, and TCRdb retains in-frame clones only, with some absent. The table lists tens of thousands of clones, over 80% of them singletons. The specimen was peripheral blood mononuclear cells (PBMCs). The receptor set was obtained from a woman aged 18-29 years.

CDR3 amino acids: CAWSGRLRGRHSPLHF. In DNA, the CDR3 is TGTGCCTGGAGTGGAAGACTCAGGGGGAGGCATTCACCCCTCCACTTT. This sequence joins TRBV30 and TRBJ1-6, with 7 positions matching TRBD1. After removal of 1 base from V and 8 bases from J, the junction contained 11 bases not matched to a gene. Germline values: CDR1 GTSNPN, CDR2 SVGIG (reference sequence). The CDR3 totals 16 residues. Combining the CDR3 with reference TRBV30 and TRBJ1-6 gives the whole variable domain SQTIHQWPATLVQPVGSPLSLECTVEGTSNPNLYWYRQAAGRGLQLLFYSVGIGQISSEVPQNLSASRPQDRQFILSSKKLLLSDSGFYLCAWSGRLRGRHSPLHFGNGTRLTVT.

The chain joins TRBV5-4 to TRBJ2-2, with D hard to call. The germline gives CDR1 SGHNT, CDR2 YYREEE (reference sequence). The CDR3 loop spans 14 amino acids. Trimming cost V 4 bases and J 5 bases, with 12 bases left between them. Written as DNA, the CDR3 is TGTGCCAGCAGCCTGCTACCGAGGACCGGGGAGCTGTTTTTT. It is translated as CASSLLPRTGELFF.

The V and J genes are TRBV27 and TRBJ2-7, with a tentative D call TRBD2 (6 bases). The CDR3 is made up of 17 amino acids. V was trimmed by 8 bases and J by 2 bases, leaving 25 bases between them. CDR1 is MNHEY, CDR2 SMNVEV, per germline (reference sequence). The CDR3, as DNA: TGTGCCAGCGGCCCCCTCGGGGCGGGGAATAGAACCTACGAGCAGTACTTC. Protein: CASGPLGAGNRTYEQYF.

V is TRBV7-2 and J is TRBJ2-1, with D maybe TRBD1 (5 bases). Germline V gene data show CDR1 as SGHTA and CDR2 as FQGNSA. CDR3 length equals 15 residues. V lost 3 bases, J lost 0 bases, and 9 bases lay in between. This CDR3 reads CASSFRGGSYNEQFF. For the CDR3, the DNA is TGTGCCAGCAGCTTTAGGGGCGGCTCCTACAATGAGCAGTTCTTC.

In this sample, this clone turned up once. The rearrangement joins TRBV5-1 to TRBJ1-4, with D possibly being TRBD1 (5 bases). The V gene's germline CDR1 is SGHRS and CDR2 YFSETQ. This CDR3 has 15 residues. V lost 4 bases to trimming and J lost 0 bases, with 10 bases between them. CDR3 in amino acids: CASSLDSTTNEKLFF. For the CDR3, the DNA is TGCGCCAGCAGCCTCGACAGCACAACTAATGAAAAACTGTTTTTT. Full variable domain (remainder filled in from reference TRBV5-1 and TRBJ1-4): KAGVTQTPRYLIKTRGQQVTLSCSPISGHRSVSWYQQTPGQGLQFLFEYFSETQRNKGNFPGRFSGRQFSNSRSEMNVSTLELGDSALYLCASSLDSTTNEKLFFGSGTQLSVL.

V usage is TRBV5-1 and J usage is TRBJ2-4, with D unresolved. The CDR3 has 14 amino acids. Deletions cut 0 bases from V and 0 bases from J, with 4 bases between. Germline CDR1 reads SGHRS; CDR2 reads YFSETQ. The CDR3 region is CASSLDIAKNIQYF. The CDR3 coding sequence is TGCGCCAGCAGCTTGGATATAGCCAAAAACATTCAGTACTTC.

A remark on this clone: Its ends do not fully match the called genes, so a read error is possible. The CDR3 nucleotides are TGTGCCAGCAACCCACAGGGGGCTCGGGAAAATCTGTTTTTT. This gives the protein CASNPQGARENLFF. This sequence joins TRBV28 and TRBJ1-4; TRBD1 agrees at 9 bases. Germline loops: CDR1 MDHEN, CDR2 SYDVKM. The CDR3 loop spans 14 amino acids. Complete variable domain (other parts from reference TRBV28 and TRBJ1-4): DVKVTQSSRYLVKRTGEKVFLECVQDMDHENMFWYRQDPGLGLRLIYFSYDVKMKEKGDIPEGYSVSREKKERFSLILESASTNQTSMYLCASNPQGARENLFFGSGTQLSVL.

This clone was counted once. The V and J genes are TRBV2 and TRBJ2-7; 9 nucleotides line up with TRBD1. The CDR3 sequence is 13 residues long. Germline CDR1 reads SNHLY; CDR2 reads FYNNEI. With V trimmed by 10 bases and J by 4 bases, 8 bases remained unmatched. In DNA form, the CDR3 reads TGTGCCATCATGACAGGGGGTTGGTACGAGCAGTACTTC. Its protein product is CAIMTGGWYEQYF.

This clone showed up just a few times. The genes are TRBV6-1 and TRBJ2-3; 11 bases map to TRBD2. CDR3 length equals 15 residues. The J segment lost 1 base and the V segment lost 7 bases, leaving 4 bases of the junction unmatched. The germline V gene has CDR1 MNHNS and CDR2 SASEGT. The CDR3 coding sequence is TGTGCCAGCACCCAACTAGCGGGGGGCACAGATACGCAGTATTTT. It specifies CASTQLAGGTDTQYF.

The chain joins TRBV6-1 to TRBJ1-6, with 8 bases identical to TRBD1. With 2 bases clipped from V and 7 bases from J, the junction kept 4 bases outside the gene matches. This CDR3 contains 15 residues. In germline, CDR1 is MNHNS, CDR2 SASEGT. For the CDR3, the DNA is TGTGCCAGCAGTGAAACGGCAGGGGGCAATTCACCCCTCCACTTT. The encoded protein is CASSETAGGNSPLHF.

V gene TRBV6-6 combines with J gene TRBJ1-4; 7 nucleotides align to TRBD1. J was trimmed by 14 bases and V by 6 bases; bases with no gene match: 6. Germline assignment: CDR1 MNHNY and CDR2 SVGAGI (reference sequence). The CDR3 totals 11 residues. In DNA form, the CDR3 reads TGTGCCAGCAGACGGACAGGAGGGCTGTTTTTT. Residues: CASRRTGGLFF.

Note on this clone: Mismatch with germline at one junction end may stem from a read error. Distinct nucleotide sequences in the sample also encode this CDR3. The chain uses TRBV30 and TRBJ1-5, with 8 bases identical to TRBD1. CDR3 length equals 14 residues. The germline V gene encodes CDR1 GTSNPN and CDR2 SVGIG (reference sequence). CDR3 in DNA: TGTGCCTGGAGTGCGGGGACAGGCAACCAGCCCCAGCATTTT. Amino acid sequence: CAWSAGTGNQPQHF.

This clone occurred once. The CDR3 region is CASSHTTLAQHF. The DNA for the CDR3 is TGTGCCAGCAGCCACACGACATTGGCCCAGCATTTT. The chain couples TRBV6-1 to TRBJ1-5; no clear D gene. V lost 6 bases, J lost 11 bases, and 14 bases lay in between. There are 12 residues in the CDR3. CDR1 is MNHNS and CDR2 is SASEGT in the germline V gene.

The chain combines TRBV4-2 with TRBJ2-1, with a weak D call TRBD1 (5 bases). Between the trimmed V and J ends, which lost 8 bases and 6 bases, there was a span of 14 bases. The CDR3 length is 13 residues. Germline V gene lookup returns CDR1 LGHNA and CDR2 YNFKEQ. The CDR3 sequence: CASQGLRINEQFF. CDR3 bases: TGTGCCAGCCAGGGTCTCAGAATCAATGAGCAGTTCTTC.

The chain joins TRBV7-9 to TRBJ1-4, with 10 positions matching TRBD1. The CDR3 is made up of 15 amino acids. Looked up from germline, CDR1 is SEHNR and CDR2 is FQNEAQ (reference sequence). V gave up 1 base and J gave up 5 bases; unmatched junction bases: 1. The CDR3 region has the DNA TGTGCCAGCAGCTTAGGGGGACAGGGGAATGAAAAACTGTTTTTT. It encodes CASSLGGQGNEKLFF.

This chain uses TRBV28 with TRBJ1-6; D may be TRBD1 (5 bases). V gave up 5 bases and J gave up 8 bases, with 19 bases separating them. This CDR3 comprises 16 residues. CDR1 MDHEN and CDR2 SYDVKM come from the germline V gene. This CDR3 reads CASSPTRAGNHSPLHF. CDR3 sequence (DNA): TGTGCCAGCAGTCCGACGCGGGCAGGGAATCATTCACCCCTCCACTTT.

V usage is TRBV7-2 and J usage is TRBJ2-2, with unresolved D. Per germline, CDR1 SGHTA and CDR2 FQGNSA. V gave up 0 bases and J gave up 8 bases, with 7 bases separating them. The CDR3 loop spans 13 amino acids. The CDR3 loop reads CASSLARQGELFF. Here the CDR3 DNA reads TGTGCCAGCAGCTTAGCGAGGCAGGGGGAGCTGTTTTTT.

The chain uses TRBV2 and TRBJ2-1, with TRBD1 as a possible D gene (6 bases). Germline assignment: CDR1 SNHLY and CDR2 FYNNEI. The CDR3 length is 13 residues. V lost 2 bases, J lost 7 bases, and 9 bases lay in between. CDR3 loop: CASSENRDNEQFF. The CDR3 nucleotides are TGTGCCAGCAGTGAAAACAGGGATAATGAGCAGTTCTTC.

This chain joins TRBV27 and TRBJ2-1; D gene ambiguous. The CDR3 consists of 14 residues. V was shortened by 6 bases and J by 2 bases, with 11 bases between the two germline ends. CDR1 and CDR2 (germline): MNHEY, SMNVEV (reference sequence). The CDR3 nucleotides read TGTGCCAGCAGAAAGGGTACTACCTACAATGAGCAGTTCTTC. Its protein is CASRKGTTYNEQFF.

V gene TRBV27 combines with J gene TRBJ1-2, with D uncertain. The CDR3 totals 14 residues. Germline lookup yields CDR1 MNHEY and CDR2 SMNVEV (reference sequence). V lost 7 bases to trimming and J lost 4 bases, with 16 bases between them. CDR3 sequence: CASKYSSAGYGYTF. CDR3 nucleotides: TGTGCCAGCAAATACAGCAGTGCGGGCTATGGCTACACCTTC.